The clone carrying this TCR beta chain appeared a few times. Its cognate antigen is unknown. This CDR3 is built from 14 residues. V lost 3 bases to trimming and J lost 1 base; unmatched junction nucleotides: 3. Per germline, CDR1 SGHRS and CDR2 YFSETQ. The entry originates in a study of T cell repertoires in cytomegalovirus infection. Study at large: Selection of CMV epitopes for the study included recently identified HLA-C-restricted and well-studied HLA-B-restricted ones.

General study findings and limits: Predominance within the ex vivo response was attributable to HLA-C-restricted CMV-specific TCR beta clonotypes.

In TCRdb, the reads were re-called with MiXCR into one record per CDR3 protein. The sample shows 650,000 to 850,000 distinct CDR3 sequences, roughly 28% of them seen only once. V gene TRBV5-1 combines with J gene TRBJ1-1; 7 nucleotides align to TRBD1. This sequence was found in a human donor in good health (CMV status not recorded). Some clones in this sample may be carry-over from other donors' samples. The sequences come from cultured CD8+ T cells from PBMCs, collected from culture after CMV antigen stimulation. CDR3 sequence: CASSYRGGNTEAFF. CDR3 bases: TGCGCCAGCAGCTACAGGGGTGGGAACACTGAAGCTTTCTTT.